Reported below is one TCR beta chain. The source of the sample is a study of T cells in narcolepsy. The CDR3 runs to 14 residues. Germline values: CDR1 SGDLS, CDR2 YYNGEE. Between the trimmed V and J ends, which lost 3 bases and 2 bases, there was a span of 8 bases. Assay: immunoSEQ multiplex PCR; the TCRdb copy retains only in-frame clones and omits some. The repertoire has approximately 30,000 clones, around 86% of them found once; the top ten carry roughly 1.1%. The V gene is TRBV9, the J gene TRBJ2-2; TRBD1 might be the D (6 bases). This TCR came from a human donor with narcolepsy. Sample: CD45RA- memory CD4+ T cells from PBMCs. Here the CDR3 reads CASSGQVNTGELFF. Here the CDR3 DNA reads TGTGCCAGCAGCGGACAGGTTAACACCGGGGAGCTGTTTTTT. The whole variable domain, filled in from reference TRBV9 and TRBJ2-2, reads DSGVTQTPKHLITATGQRVTLRCSPRSGDLSVYWYQQSLDQGLQFLIQYYNGEERAKGNILERFSAQQFPDLHSELNLSSLELGDSALYFCASSGQVNTGELFFGEGSRLTVL.